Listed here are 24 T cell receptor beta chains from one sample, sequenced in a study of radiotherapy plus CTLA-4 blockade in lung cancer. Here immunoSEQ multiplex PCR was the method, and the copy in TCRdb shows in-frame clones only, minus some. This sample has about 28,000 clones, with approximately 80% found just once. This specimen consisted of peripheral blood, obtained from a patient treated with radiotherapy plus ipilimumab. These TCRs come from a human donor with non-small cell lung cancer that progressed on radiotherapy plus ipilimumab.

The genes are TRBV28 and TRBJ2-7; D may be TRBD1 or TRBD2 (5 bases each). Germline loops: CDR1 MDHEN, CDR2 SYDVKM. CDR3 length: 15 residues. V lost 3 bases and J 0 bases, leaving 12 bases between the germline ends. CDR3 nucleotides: TGTGCCAGCAGTTTGGGGGTAGGGTACTCCTACGAGCAGTACTTC. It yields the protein CASSLGVGYSYEQYF.

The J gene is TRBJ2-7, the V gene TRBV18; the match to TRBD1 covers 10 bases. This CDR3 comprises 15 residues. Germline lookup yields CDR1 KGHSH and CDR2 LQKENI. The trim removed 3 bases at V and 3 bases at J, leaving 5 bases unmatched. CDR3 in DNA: TGTGCCAGCTCACCGAGGGACAGGGGCTTCTACGAGCAGTACTTC. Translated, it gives CASSPRDRGFYEQYF.

The CDR3: CASSVDGGASSSYEQYF. DNA of the CDR3: TGTGCCAGCAGCGTAGATGGGGGGGCAAGCAGCTCCTACGAGCAGTACTTC. The chain has TRBV9 and TRBJ2-7; D perhaps matches TRBD2 (7 bases). Looked up from germline, CDR1 is SGDLS and CDR2 is YYNGEE. The CDR3 is 17 amino acids. Trimming took 0 bases from V and 0 from J, leaving 16 bases between them.

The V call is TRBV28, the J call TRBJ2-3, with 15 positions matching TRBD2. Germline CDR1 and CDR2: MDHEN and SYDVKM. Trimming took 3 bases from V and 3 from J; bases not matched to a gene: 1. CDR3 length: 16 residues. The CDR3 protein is CASSFGLAGGTDTQYF. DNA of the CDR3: TGTGCCAGCAGTTTCGGACTAGCGGGAGGGACAGATACGCAGTATTTT.

CDR3 region: CSVDRESNYGYTF. CDR3 DNA: TGCAGCGTCGACAGGGAGTCTAACTATGGCTACACCTTC. V and J are TRBV29-1 and TRBJ1-2; 7 nucleotides agree with TRBD1. The J segment lost 0 bases and the V segment lost 6 bases, leaving 4 bases of the junction unmatched. The CDR3 totals 13 residues. Per germline, CDR1 SQVTM and CDR2 ANQGSEA. Filled out from reference TRBV29-1 and TRBJ1-2, the complete variable domain reads SAVISQKPSRDICQRGTSLTIQCQVDSQVTMMFWYRQQPGQSLTLIATANQGSEATYESGFVIDKFPISRPNLTFSTLTVSNMSPEDSSIYLCSVDRESNYGYTFGSGTRLTVV.

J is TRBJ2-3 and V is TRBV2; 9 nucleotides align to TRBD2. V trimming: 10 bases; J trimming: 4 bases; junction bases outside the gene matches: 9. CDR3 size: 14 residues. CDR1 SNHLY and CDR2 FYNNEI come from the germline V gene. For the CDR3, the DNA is TGTGCCATCAACTCGGGGACTAGCCCAGATACGCAGTATTTT. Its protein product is CAINSGTSPDTQYF.

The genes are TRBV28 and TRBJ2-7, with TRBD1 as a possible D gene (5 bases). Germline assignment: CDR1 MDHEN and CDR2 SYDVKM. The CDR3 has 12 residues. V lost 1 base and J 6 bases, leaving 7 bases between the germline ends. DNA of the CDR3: TGTGCCAGCAGTTTATTTAGGGGCGAGCAGTACTTC. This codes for CASSLFRGEQYF.

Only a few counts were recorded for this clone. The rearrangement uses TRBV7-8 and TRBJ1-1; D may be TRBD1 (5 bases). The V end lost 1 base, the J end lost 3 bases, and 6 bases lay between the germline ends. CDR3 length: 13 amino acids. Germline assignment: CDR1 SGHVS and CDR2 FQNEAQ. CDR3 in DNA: TGTGCCAGCAGCTTAGTCAGGGACACTGAAGCTTTCTTT. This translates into CASSLVRDTEAFF.

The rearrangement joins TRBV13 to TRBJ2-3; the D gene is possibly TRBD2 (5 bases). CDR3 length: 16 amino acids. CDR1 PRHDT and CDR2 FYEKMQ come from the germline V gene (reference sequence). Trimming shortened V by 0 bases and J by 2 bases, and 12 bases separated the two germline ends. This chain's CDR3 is CASSLGRAESTDTQYF. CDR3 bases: TGTGCCAGCAGCTTAGGCCGAGCGGAATCCACAGATACGCAGTATTTT.

CDR3 amino acids: CASSSRLAGGPDTQYF. The CDR3 DNA reads TGTGCCAGCAGCTCTCGACTAGCGGGGGGGCCAGATACGCAGTATTTT. The chain links TRBV5-4 to TRBJ2-3, with 14 bases fitting TRBD2. CDR1 and CDR2 (germline): SGHNT, YYREEE (reference sequence). This CDR3 spans 16 amino acids. Trimming removed 3 bases from V and 4 bases from J; junction bases left unmatched: 4. Drawing the rest from reference TRBV5-4 and TRBJ2-3, the complete variable domain is ETGVTQSPTHLIKTRGQQVTLRCSSQSGHNTVSWYQQALGQGPQFIFQYYREEENGRGNFPPRFSGLQFPNYSSELNVNALELDDSALYLCASSSRLAGGPDTQYFGPGTRLTVL.

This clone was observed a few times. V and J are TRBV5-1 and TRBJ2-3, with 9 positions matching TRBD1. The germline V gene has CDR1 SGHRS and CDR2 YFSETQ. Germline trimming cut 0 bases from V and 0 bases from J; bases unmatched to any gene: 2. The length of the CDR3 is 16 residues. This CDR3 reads CASSLGQGGSTDTQYF. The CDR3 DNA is TGCGCCAGCAGCTTGGGACAGGGGGGGAGCACAGATACGCAGTATTTT.

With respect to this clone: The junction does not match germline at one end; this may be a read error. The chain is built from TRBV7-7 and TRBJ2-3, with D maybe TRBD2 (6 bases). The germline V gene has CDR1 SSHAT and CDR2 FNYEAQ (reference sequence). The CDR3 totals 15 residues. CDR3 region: CASSLGTSRTDTQYF. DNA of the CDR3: TGTGCTAGCAGCTTAGGGACTTCTCGCACAGATACGCAGTATTTT.

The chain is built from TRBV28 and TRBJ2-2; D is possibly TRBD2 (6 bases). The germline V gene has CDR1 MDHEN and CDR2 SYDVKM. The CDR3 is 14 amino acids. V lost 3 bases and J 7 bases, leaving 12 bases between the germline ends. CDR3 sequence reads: CASSFGAGSGELFF. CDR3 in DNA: TGTGCCAGCAGTTTCGGGGCGGGGAGCGGGGAGCTGTTTTTT.

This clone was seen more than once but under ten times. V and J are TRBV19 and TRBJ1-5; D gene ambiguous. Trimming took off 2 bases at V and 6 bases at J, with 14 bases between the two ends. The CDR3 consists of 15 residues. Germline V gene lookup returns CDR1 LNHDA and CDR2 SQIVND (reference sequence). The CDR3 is CASSIPREVIQPQHF. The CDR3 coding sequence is TGTGCCAGTAGTATACCACGGGAGGTGATTCAGCCCCAGCATTTT. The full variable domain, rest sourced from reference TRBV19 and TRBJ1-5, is DGGITQSPKYLFRKEGQNVTLSCEQNLNHDAMYWYRQDPGQGLRLIYYSQIVNDFQKGDIAEGYSVSREKKESFPLTVTSAQKNPTAFYLCASSIPREVIQPQHFGDGTRLSIL.

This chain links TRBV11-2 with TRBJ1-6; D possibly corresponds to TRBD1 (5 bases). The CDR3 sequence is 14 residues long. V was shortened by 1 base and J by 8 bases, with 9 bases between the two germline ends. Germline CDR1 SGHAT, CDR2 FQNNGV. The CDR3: CASSLGQGYSPLHF. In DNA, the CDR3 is TGTGCCAGCAGCTTAGGGCAGGGCTATTCACCCCTCCACTTT.

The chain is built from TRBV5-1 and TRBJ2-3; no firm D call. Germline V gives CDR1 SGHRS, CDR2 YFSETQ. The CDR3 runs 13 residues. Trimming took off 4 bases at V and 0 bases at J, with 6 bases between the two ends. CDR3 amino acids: CASSKVSTDTQYF. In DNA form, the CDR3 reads TGCGCCAGCAGCAAGGTGAGCACAGATACGCAGTATTTT.

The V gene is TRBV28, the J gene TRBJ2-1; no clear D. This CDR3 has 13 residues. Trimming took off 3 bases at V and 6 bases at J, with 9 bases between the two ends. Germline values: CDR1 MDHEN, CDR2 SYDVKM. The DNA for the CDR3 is TGTGCCAGCAGTTTGTGGGGAACCAATGAGCAGTTCTTC. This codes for CASSLWGTNEQFF.

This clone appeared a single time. CDR3 sequence: CASSQDRTRQETQYF. CDR3 nucleotide sequence: TGCGCCAGCAGCCAAGATCGGACTCGCCAAGAGACCCAGTACTTC. The V gene is TRBV4-3, the J gene TRBJ2-5, with D possibly TRBD2 on 5 matching bases. Germline loops: CDR1 LGHNA, CDR2 YSLEER. The CDR3 sequence is 15 residues long. Trimming left V 0 bases short and J 1 base short, with 9 bases between.

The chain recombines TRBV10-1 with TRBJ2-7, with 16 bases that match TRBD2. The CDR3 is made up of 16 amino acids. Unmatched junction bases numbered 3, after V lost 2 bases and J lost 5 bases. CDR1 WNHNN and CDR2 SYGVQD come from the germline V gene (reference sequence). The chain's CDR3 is CASSEGTSGRGNEQYF. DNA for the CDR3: TGCGCCAGCAGTGAGGGGACTAGCGGGAGGGGGAACGAGCAGTACTTC.

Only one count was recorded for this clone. DNA for the CDR3: TGCGCCAGCAGCCAAGAAGCTAGCGTCTACAATGAGCAGTTCTTC. This encodes CASSQEASVYNEQFF. The chain is built from TRBV4-1 and TRBJ2-1; D perhaps matches TRBD2 (6 bases). The CDR3 is 15 amino acids. V lost 0 bases to trimming and J lost 3 bases, with 9 bases between them. Germline CDR1 MGHRA, CDR2 YSYEKL.

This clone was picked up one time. The CDR3 loop reads CASSPGSGTGIEQFF. CDR3 nucleotides: TGTGCCAGCAGCCCCGGATCGGGGACAGGGATTGAGCAGTTCTTC. The J gene is TRBJ2-1, the V gene TRBV9; the match to TRBD1 covers 9 bases. The CDR3 has 15 residues. V dropped 4 bases and J dropped 9; count of bases not matched to a gene: 11. CDR1 is SGDLS, CDR2 YYNGEE, per germline.

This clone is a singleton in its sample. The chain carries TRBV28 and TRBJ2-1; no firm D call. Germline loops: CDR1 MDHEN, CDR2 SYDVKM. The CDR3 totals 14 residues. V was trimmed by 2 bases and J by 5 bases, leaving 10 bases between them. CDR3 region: CASSLPLGNNEQFF. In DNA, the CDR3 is TGTGCCAGCAGTTTACCCCTAGGAAACAATGAGCAGTTCTTC.

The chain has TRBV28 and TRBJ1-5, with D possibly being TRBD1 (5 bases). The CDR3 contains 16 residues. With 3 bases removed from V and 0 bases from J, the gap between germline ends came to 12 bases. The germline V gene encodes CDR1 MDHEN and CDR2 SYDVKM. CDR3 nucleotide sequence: TGTGCCAGCAGTTTCGGGCCCGACAGTAGCAATCAGCCCCAGCATTTT. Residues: CASSFGPDSSNQPQHF.

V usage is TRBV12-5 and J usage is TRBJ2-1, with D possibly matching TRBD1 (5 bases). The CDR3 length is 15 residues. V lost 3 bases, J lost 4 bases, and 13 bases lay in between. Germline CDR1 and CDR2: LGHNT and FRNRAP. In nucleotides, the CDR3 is TGTGCTAGTGGTTTTAGTCAGGGTGGTTACAATGAGCAGTTCTTC. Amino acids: CASGFSQGGYNEQFF. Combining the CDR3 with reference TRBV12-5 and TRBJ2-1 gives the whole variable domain DARVTQTPRHKVTEMGQEVTMRCQPILGHNTVFWYRQTMMQGLELLAYFRNRAPLDDSGMPKDRFSAEMPDATLATLKIQPSEPRDSAVYFCASGFSQGGYNEQFFGPGTRLTVL.